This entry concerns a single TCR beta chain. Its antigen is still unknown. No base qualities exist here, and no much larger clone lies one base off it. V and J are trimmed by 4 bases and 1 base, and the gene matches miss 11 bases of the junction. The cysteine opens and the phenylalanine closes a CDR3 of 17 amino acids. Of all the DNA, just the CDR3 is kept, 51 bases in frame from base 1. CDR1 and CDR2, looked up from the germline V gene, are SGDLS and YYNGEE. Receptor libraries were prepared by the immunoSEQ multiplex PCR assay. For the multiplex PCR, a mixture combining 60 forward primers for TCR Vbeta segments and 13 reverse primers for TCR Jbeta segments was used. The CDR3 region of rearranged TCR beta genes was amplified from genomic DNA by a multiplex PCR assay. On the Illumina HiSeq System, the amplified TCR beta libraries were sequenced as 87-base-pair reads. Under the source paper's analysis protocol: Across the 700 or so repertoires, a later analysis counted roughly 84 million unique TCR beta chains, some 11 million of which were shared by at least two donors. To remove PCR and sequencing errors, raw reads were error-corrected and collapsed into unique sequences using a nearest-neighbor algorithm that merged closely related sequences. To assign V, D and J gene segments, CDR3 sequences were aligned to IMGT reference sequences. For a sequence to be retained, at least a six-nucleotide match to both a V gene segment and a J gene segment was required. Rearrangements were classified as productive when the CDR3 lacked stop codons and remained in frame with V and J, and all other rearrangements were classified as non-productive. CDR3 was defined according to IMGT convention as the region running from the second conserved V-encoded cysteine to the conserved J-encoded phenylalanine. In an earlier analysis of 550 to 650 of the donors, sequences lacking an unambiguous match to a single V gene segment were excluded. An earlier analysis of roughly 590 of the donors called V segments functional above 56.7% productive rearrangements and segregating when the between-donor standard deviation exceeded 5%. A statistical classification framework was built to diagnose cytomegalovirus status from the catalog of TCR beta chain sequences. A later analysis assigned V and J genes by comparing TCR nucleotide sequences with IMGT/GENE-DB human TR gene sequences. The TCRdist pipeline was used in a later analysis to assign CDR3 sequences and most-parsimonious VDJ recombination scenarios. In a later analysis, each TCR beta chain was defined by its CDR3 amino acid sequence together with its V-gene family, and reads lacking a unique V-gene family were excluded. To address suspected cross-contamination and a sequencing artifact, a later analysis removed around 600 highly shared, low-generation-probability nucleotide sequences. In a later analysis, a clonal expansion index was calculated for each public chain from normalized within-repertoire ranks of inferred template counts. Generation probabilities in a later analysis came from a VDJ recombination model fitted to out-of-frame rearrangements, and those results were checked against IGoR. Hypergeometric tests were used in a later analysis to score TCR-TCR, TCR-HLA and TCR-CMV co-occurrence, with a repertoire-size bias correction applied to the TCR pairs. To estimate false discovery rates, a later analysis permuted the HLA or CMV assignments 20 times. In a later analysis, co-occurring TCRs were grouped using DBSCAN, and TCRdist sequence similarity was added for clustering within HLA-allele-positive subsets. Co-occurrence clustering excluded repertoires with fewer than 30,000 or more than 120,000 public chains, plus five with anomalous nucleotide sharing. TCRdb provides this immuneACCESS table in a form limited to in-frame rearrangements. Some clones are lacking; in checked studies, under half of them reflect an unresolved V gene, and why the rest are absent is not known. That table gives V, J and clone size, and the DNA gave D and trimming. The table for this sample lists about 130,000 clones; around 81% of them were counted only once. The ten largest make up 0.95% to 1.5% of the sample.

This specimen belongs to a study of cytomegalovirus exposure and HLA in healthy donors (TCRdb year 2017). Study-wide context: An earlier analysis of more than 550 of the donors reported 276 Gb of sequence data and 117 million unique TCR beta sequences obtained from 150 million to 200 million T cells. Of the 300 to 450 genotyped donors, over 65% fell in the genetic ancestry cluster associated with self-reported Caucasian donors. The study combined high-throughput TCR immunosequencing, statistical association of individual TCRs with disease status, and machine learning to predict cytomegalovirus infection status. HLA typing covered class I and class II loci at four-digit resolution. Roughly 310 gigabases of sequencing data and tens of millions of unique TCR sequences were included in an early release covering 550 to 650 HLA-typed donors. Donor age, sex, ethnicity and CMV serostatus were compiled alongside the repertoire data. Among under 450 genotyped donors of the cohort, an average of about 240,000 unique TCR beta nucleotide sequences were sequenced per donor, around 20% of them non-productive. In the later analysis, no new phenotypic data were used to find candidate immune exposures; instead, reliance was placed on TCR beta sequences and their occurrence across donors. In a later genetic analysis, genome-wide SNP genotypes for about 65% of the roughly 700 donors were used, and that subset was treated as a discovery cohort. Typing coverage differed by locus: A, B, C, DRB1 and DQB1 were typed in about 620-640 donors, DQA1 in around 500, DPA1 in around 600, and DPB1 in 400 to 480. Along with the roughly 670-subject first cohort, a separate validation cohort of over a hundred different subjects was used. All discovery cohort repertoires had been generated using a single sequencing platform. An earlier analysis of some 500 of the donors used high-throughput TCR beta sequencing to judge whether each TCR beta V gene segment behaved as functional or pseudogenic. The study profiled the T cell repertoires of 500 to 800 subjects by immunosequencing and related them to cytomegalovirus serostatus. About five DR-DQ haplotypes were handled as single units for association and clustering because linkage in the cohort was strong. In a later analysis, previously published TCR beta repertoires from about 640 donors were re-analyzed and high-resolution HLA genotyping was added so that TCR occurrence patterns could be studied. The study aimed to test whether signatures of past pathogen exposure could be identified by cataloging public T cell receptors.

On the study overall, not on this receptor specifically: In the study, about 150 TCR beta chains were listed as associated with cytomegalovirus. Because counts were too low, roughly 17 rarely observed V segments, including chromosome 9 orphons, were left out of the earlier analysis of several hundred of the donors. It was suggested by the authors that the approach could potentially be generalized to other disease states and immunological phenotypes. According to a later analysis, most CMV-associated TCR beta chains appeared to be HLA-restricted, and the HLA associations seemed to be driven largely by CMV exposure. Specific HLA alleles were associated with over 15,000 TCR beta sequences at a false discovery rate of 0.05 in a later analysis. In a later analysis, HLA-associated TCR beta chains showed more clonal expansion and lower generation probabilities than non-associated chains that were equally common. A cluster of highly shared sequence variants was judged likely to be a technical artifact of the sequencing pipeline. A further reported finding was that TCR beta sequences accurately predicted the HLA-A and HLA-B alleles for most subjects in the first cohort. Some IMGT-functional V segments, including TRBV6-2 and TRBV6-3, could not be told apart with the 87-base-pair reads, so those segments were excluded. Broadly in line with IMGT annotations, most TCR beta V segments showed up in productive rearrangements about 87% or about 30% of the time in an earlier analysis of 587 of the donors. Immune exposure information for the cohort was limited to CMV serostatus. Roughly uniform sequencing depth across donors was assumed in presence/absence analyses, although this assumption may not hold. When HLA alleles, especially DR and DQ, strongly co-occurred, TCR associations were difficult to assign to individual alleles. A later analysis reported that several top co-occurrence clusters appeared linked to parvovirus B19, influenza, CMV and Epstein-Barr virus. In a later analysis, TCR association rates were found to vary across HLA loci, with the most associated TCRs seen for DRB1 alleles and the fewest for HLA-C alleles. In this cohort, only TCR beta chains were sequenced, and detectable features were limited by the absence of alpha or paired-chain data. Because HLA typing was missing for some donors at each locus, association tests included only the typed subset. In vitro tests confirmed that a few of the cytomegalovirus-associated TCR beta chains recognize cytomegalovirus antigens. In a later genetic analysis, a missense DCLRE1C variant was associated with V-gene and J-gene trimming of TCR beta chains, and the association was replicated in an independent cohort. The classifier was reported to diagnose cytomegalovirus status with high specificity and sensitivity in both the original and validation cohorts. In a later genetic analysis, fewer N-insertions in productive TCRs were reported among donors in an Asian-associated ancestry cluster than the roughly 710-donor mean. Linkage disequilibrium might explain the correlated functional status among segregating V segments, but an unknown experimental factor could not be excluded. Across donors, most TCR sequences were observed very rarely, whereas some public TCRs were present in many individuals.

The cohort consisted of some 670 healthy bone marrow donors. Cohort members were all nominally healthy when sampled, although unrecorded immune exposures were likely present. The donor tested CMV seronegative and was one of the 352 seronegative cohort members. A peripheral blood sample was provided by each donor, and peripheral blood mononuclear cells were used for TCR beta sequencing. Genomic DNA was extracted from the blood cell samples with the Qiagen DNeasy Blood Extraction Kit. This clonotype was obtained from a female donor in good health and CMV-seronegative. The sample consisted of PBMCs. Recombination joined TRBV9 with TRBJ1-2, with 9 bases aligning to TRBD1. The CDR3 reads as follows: CASSLGTGTEINYGYTF. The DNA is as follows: TGTGCCAGCAGCTTAGGGACAGGGACAGAAATTAACTATGGCTACACCTTC. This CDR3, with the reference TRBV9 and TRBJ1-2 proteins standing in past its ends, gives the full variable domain DSGVTQTPKHLITATGQRVTLRCSPRSGDLSVYWYQQSLDQGLQFLIQYYNGEERAKGNILERFSAQQFPDLHSELNLSSLELGDSALYFCASSLGTGTEINYGYTFGSGTRLTVV.